This T cell receptor beta chain was retrieved from a study of blood T cell repertoires in COVID-19. Across the study: Sources were T cells, B-cell-depleted T cells, or PBMCs; the material itself was cDNA or gDNA.

Method: immunoSEQ multiplex PCR; TCRdb's copy keeps in-frame clones and lacks some. This table has about 410,000 clones, 75% to 90% appearing once. The germline V gene encodes CDR1 SGHTA and CDR2 FQGNSA. There are 13 residues in the CDR3. A single count supports this clone. A junction end diverges from the germline sequence, so it may reflect a read error. This rearrangement joins TRBV7-2 to TRBJ2-3; TRBD2 might be the D (7 bases). Sample: peripheral blood. This TCR came from a woman aged 25 to 39 with active or convalescent COVID-19. The CDR3 DNA is TGTGGCAGCGAGGAGGGGGGGAGGGATACGCAGTATTTT. Amino acids: CGSEEGGRDTQYF. Together with reference TRBV7-2 and TRBJ2-3, the CDR3 gives the full variable domain: GAGVSQSPSNKVTEKGKDVELRCDPISGHTALYWYRQSLGQGLEFLIYFQGNSAPDKSGLPSDRFSAERTGGSVSTLTIQRTQQEDSAVYLCGSEEGGRDTQYFGPGTRLTVL.